The 13 T cell receptor beta chains below were found in one sample sequenced in a study of blood T cell repertoires in COVID-19 (dated by TCRdb to 2018 to 2020). Receptor libraries were prepared by the immunoSEQ multiplex PCR assay. The clones in this table, taken by TCRdb from immuneACCESS, are in-frame only. Not every clone is retained; where verified, under half of the shortfall comes from an unresolved V gene, and the cause of the rest is unknown. The sample data list 65,000 to 95,000 clones, and roughly 89% of these were observed just once. About 9.1% of the sample lies in the top ten. The sample comprised peripheral blood. The receptors stem from an elderly man with acute or convalescent COVID-19.

The rearrangement uses TRBV19 and TRBJ1-1; perhaps TRBD1 as D (5 bases). The CDR3 runs 17 residues. The V end lost 3 bases, the J end lost 3 bases, and 20 bases lay between the germline ends. Germline V gene data show CDR1 as LNHDA and CDR2 as SQIVND (reference sequence). The chain's CDR3 is CASSIGRRVRLYTEAFF. Written as DNA, the CDR3 is TGTGCCAGTAGTATTGGGCGCAGGGTACGGCTGTACACTGAAGCTTTCTTT.

The chain uses TRBV6-5 and TRBJ2-1; 7 bases are a match to TRBD1. The V gene end was trimmed by 4 bases and the J gene end by 6 bases; junction bases not matched to a gene: 12. Germline V gives CDR1 MNHEY, CDR2 SVGAGI. CDR3 size: 16 residues. The CDR3 nucleotides are TGTGCCAGCAGTTTTAACGAGGGGGCGAGCGGCAATGAGCAGTTCTTC. Translated: CASSFNEGASGNEQFF.

The chain is built from TRBV19 and TRBJ2-1, with 10 positions matching TRBD2. CDR3 size: 15 residues. With V trimmed by 5 bases and J by 4 bases, 5 bases remained unmatched. CDR1 and CDR2 (germline): LNHDA, SQIVND (reference sequence). In DNA form, the CDR3 reads TGTGCCAGTAGTCCAGCGGGAGGGCCTTACAATGAGCAGTTCTTC. Protein: CASSPAGGPYNEQFF.

This chain connects TRBV9 to TRBJ1-2; 9 bases align to TRBD1. Germline V CDR1 and CDR2: SGDLS, YYNGEE. This CDR3 region has 15 residues. J was trimmed by 8 bases and V by 0 bases; bases with no gene match: 8. The CDR3 spells CASSVDLDRGGGYTF. The DNA of the CDR3 is TGTGCCAGCAGCGTAGATCTGGACAGGGGAGGGGGCTACACCTTC.

The chain employs TRBV29-1 and TRBJ2-3; 7 nucleotides line up with TRBD2. The CDR3 is made up of 12 amino acids. After removal of 6 bases from V and 2 bases from J, the junction contained 2 bases not matched to a gene. Germline lookup yields CDR1 SQVTM and CDR2 ANQGSEA. The CDR3 bases are TGCAGCGTAAGCGGGAACACAGATACGCAGTATTTT. This translates into CSVSGNTDTQYF.

The V call is TRBV20-1, the J call TRBJ1-1; D gene uncertain. Per germline, CDR1 DFQATT and CDR2 SNEGSKA (reference sequence). CDR3 length: 12 residues. The V gene lost 3 bases and the J gene lost 6 bases, with 11 bases spanning the gap. CDR3 sequence: CSASIWESEAFF. The CDR3, as DNA: TGCAGTGCTAGTATCTGGGAGTCTGAAGCTTTCTTT.

V is TRBV5-1 and J is TRBJ2-1; 10 bases line up with TRBD1. The CDR3 contains 14 residues. With 5 bases clipped from V and 8 bases from J, the junction kept 7 bases outside the gene matches. Germline values: CDR1 SGHRS, CDR2 YFSETQ. CDR3 nucleotide sequence: TGCGCCAGCAGTGGCGACAGGGGGCACGATGAGCAGTTCTTC. Translating it yields CASSGDRGHDEQFF.

The chain recombines TRBV7-8 with TRBJ2-3; 10 bases agree with TRBD2. From germline, CDR1 is SGHVS and CDR2 FQNEAQ. Trimming removed 4 bases from V and 2 bases from J; junction bases left unmatched: 3. The CDR3 is 15 amino acids. CDR3 nucleotide sequence: TGTGCCAGCAGCTCTAGCGGGGGCTTCACAGATACGCAGTATTTT. Protein sequence: CASSSSGGFTDTQYF.

V usage is TRBV10-3 and J usage is TRBJ2-7; tentatively, D is TRBD1 (5 bases). The CDR3 spans 17 residues. V gave up 5 bases and J gave up 2 bases, with 22 bases separating them. Germline V gives CDR1 ENHRY, CDR2 SYGVKD. The CDR3 DNA reads TGTGCCATCAGTCGGAGAAGGGGCCAGGGAATTACCTACGAGCAGTACTTC. It translates to CAISRRRGQGITYEQYF.

This chain joins TRBV18 and TRBJ2-2; 8 nucleotides agree with TRBD1. This CDR3 is built from 15 residues. CDR1 KGHSH and CDR2 LQKENI come from the germline V gene. The ends lost 4 bases at V and 0 bases at J; junction bases unmatched: 1. The CDR3 coding sequence is TGTGCCAGCTCACGGGACAGGTCGAACACCGGGGAGCTGTTTTTT. Translation gives CASSRDRSNTGELFF.

This chain connects TRBV7-7 to TRBJ2-3, with TRBD2 identical over 12 bases. After removal of 5 bases from V and 4 bases from J, the junction contained 7 bases not matched to a gene. The CDR3 runs to 16 residues. Germline V gene lookup returns CDR1 SSHAT and CDR2 FNYEAQ (reference sequence). CDR3 region: CASSPMTSGSPDTQYF. DNA for the CDR3: TGTGCCAGCAGCCCCATGACTAGCGGGAGCCCAGATACGCAGTATTTT.

A single count supports this clone. This chain links TRBV19 with TRBJ2-7; 13 nucleotides match TRBD2. The ends lost 5 bases at V and 4 bases at J; junction bases unmatched: 8. CDR3 length equals 16 residues. CDR1 is LNHDA, CDR2 SQIVND, per germline (reference sequence). CDR3 in amino acids: CASSAFQTSGGYEQYF. The CDR3 nucleotides are TGTGCCAGTAGTGCATTCCAGACTAGCGGGGGGTACGAGCAGTACTTC.

V and J are TRBV7-9 and TRBJ2-5; D may be TRBD2 (6 bases). The CDR3 has 16 amino acids. Germline values: CDR1 SEHNR, CDR2 FQNEAQ (reference sequence). V dropped 1 base and J dropped 4 bases, with 16 bases sitting between them. The CDR3 sequence: CASSLGLRRAGETQYF. The CDR3 region has the DNA TGTGCCAGCAGCTTAGGTTTGAGGAGGGCGGGAGAGACCCAGTACTTC.